Included here is one TCR beta chain sequence, with context. One entry per CDR3 protein results from TCRdb running MiXCR on the 5' RACE reads. This sample has 70,000 to 75,000 distinct CDR3 sequences, with approximately 12% found just once. This CDR3 contains 15 residues. From germline, CDR1 is SGHRS and CDR2 YFSETQ. V was trimmed by 4 bases and J by 3 bases, leaving 17 bases between them. This sample stems from a study of early T cells in non-severe SARS-CoV-2 infection. The chain has TRBV5-1 and TRBJ2-7; D is perhaps TRBD1 (5 bases). This clonotype was sampled from an adult who was a healthcare worker with PCR-confirmed SARS-CoV-2 infection or an uninfected control (not recorded which). Input material: whole blood. CDR3 DNA: TGCGCCAGCAGCGGCAAAGACAGCAGAAACTACGAGCAGTACTTC. Translated: CASSGKDSRNYEQYF.